The 27 T cell receptor beta chains listed next were all sequenced from one sample in a study of human thymus T cells. Profiled with immunoSEQ multiplex PCR; TCRdb holds only in-frame clones, not every one. The sample includes approximately 46,000 clones, around 95% of them seen just once. Specimen: blood. The receptors were gathered from a girl less than two years old with a congenital heart defect but otherwise immunologically healthy.

This clone was observed once. The rearrangement joins TRBV13 to TRBJ1-2, with 7 bases lining up with TRBD1. Germline V lookup: CDR1 PRHDT, CDR2 FYEKMQ (reference sequence). V shed 3 bases, J shed 3 bases, and the junction held 1 base outside the gene matches. There are 13 residues in the CDR3. The CDR3: CASSFDRDYGYTF. CDR3 bases: TGTGCCAGCAGCTTTGACAGGGACTATGGCTACACCTTC.

The chain carries TRBV19 and TRBJ1-5; 7 nucleotides agree with TRBD1. CDR3 length equals 17 residues. J was trimmed by 0 bases and V by 4 bases; bases with no gene match: 9. Germline CDR1 and CDR2: LNHDA and SQIVND (reference sequence). This chain's CDR3 is CASSTDNRGYSNQPQHF. In DNA form, the CDR3 reads TGTGCCAGTAGTACAGATAACAGGGGCTATAGCAATCAGCCCCAGCATTTT.

CDR3 protein: CASSSGTIPLGTQYF. The DNA for the CDR3 is TGTGCCAGCAGCTCAGGGACTATCCCCCTAGGTACGCAGTATTTT. The V and J genes are TRBV7-9 and TRBJ2-3; 7 bases are a match to TRBD2. The J segment lost 8 bases and the V segment lost 4 bases, leaving 12 bases of the junction unmatched. CDR1 is SEHNR and CDR2 is FQNEAQ in the germline V gene (reference sequence). The CDR3 extends over 15 amino acids.

The genes are TRBV5-1 and TRBJ2-2, with D perhaps being TRBD1 or TRBD2 (5 bases each). Germline V CDR1 and CDR2: SGHRS, YFSETQ. The CDR3 runs 15 residues. The V gene lost 0 bases and the J gene lost 1 base, with 7 bases spanning the gap. The CDR3 DNA reads as TGCGCCAGCAGCTTGGTTGGGGGGAACACCGGGGAGCTGTTTTTT. Encoded protein: CASSLVGGNTGELFF.

The chain combines TRBV6-6 with TRBJ2-7, with 12 bases identical to TRBD2. The CDR3 is made up of 13 amino acids. Germline CDR1 and CDR2: MNHNY and SVGAGI (reference sequence). Germline trimming cut 8 bases from V and 4 bases from J; bases unmatched to any gene: 3. For the CDR3, the DNA is TGTGCCAGCGGGACTAGCGGGCGATACGAGCAGTACTTC. Protein sequence: CASGTSGRYEQYF.

J is TRBJ2-3 and V is TRBV29-1; the match to TRBD1 covers 7 bases. Looked up from germline, CDR1 is SQVTM and CDR2 is ANQGSEA. The CDR3 runs 17 residues. The J segment lost 0 bases and the V segment lost 3 bases, leaving 12 bases of the junction unmatched. The CDR3 sequence is CSVDFGTASPSTDTQYF. CDR3 bases: TGCAGCGTTGATTTTGGGACAGCATCCCCTAGCACAGATACGCAGTATTTT.

J is TRBJ2-7 and V is TRBV27, with D possibly matching TRBD1 (5 bases). CDR3 length equals 15 residues. V lost 5 bases and J lost 0, with 14 bases in between. The germline V gene has CDR1 MNHEY and CDR2 SMNVEV (reference sequence). The CDR3 region is CASSPHRRFSYEQYF. In DNA, the CDR3 is TGTGCCAGCAGTCCCCACAGGCGATTCTCCTACGAGCAGTACTTC.

This clone was observed once. This rearrangement joins TRBV6-1 to TRBJ1-2; D may be TRBD1 (5 bases). V was trimmed by 7 bases and J by 8 bases, leaving 14 bases between them. Germline-derived CDR1 and CDR2 are MNHNS and SASEGT. The length of the CDR3 is 12 residues. CDR3 loop: CASNSIRGGYTF. CDR3 DNA: TGTGCCAGCAATAGTATACGGGGGGGCTACACCTTC.

V is TRBV10-3 and J is TRBJ1-2; possible D gene TRBD1, 6 bases. The ends were cut back, 3 bases at V and 1 base at J, with 12 bases in the middle. Germline V gene sequence: CDR1 ENHRY, CDR2 SYGVKD. The CDR3 length is 15 residues. The CDR3 DNA reads as TGTGCCATCAGTGATGAGGGGGTTAATAACTATGGCTACACCTTC. Translated: CAISDEGVNNYGYTF.

The sample holds a few counts of this clone. CDR3 loop: CASSLDRGQFNEKLFF. The CDR3 DNA follows: TGTGCCAGCAGCTTAGATAGAGGACAGTTTAATGAAAAACTGTTTTTT. The gene calls are TRBV11-3 and TRBJ1-4, with D possibly TRBD1 on 6 matching bases. The CDR3 sequence is 16 residues long. The V and J ends lost 0 bases and 4 bases respectively, with 12 bases between them. Germline CDR1 and CDR2: SGHNT and YENEEA.

J is TRBJ2-1 and V is TRBV2; the D gene is possibly TRBD2 (6 bases). The CDR3 runs to 17 residues. The ends were cut back, 6 bases at V and 0 bases at J, with 18 bases in the middle. CDR1 and CDR2 from the germline V gene are SNHLY and FYNNEI. Here the CDR3 DNA reads TGTGCCAGCAGCGATACGATAGCGGCGAGCTCCTACAATGAGCAGTTCTTC. This encodes CASSDTIAASSYNEQFF.

The chain combines TRBV6-5 with TRBJ2-6, with a tentative D call TRBD1 (6 bases). V lost 8 bases and J lost 2, with 10 bases in between. Germline V gives CDR1 MNHEY, CDR2 SVGAGI. This CDR3 contains 14 residues. The CDR3 DNA is TGTGCCAGCCGTAGGGGGACTGGGGCCAACGTCCTGACTTTC. Protein: CASRRGTGANVLTF.

This chain uses TRBV29-1 with TRBJ1-1; D uncertain. The length of the CDR3 is 13 residues. V shed 0 bases and J shed 0 bases, with 5 bases lying between them. The germline gives CDR1 SQVTM, CDR2 ANQGSEA. The CDR3 DNA is TGCAGCGTTGAAGAGGTAATGAACACTGAAGCTTTCTTT. Protein product: CSVEEVMNTEAFF.

The chain uses TRBV30 and TRBJ2-2; 7 bases map to TRBD1. Germline CDR1 reads GTSNPN; CDR2 reads SVGIG (reference sequence). The length of the CDR3 is 14 residues. J was trimmed by 3 bases and V by 7 bases; bases with no gene match: 8. The CDR3 here is CAYPRDRHTGELFF. As DNA, the CDR3 is TGTGCCTACCCCCGGGACAGACACACCGGGGAGCTGTTTTTT.

The rearrangement joins TRBV5-1 to TRBJ1-4, with 11 bases matching TRBD1. The CDR3 extends over 18 amino acids. The germline V gene has CDR1 SGHRS and CDR2 YFSETQ. The ends lost 3 bases at V and 8 bases at J; junction bases unmatched: 15. CDR3 DNA sequence: TGCGCCAGCAGCTCGGGACAGGGGGGTACTTCAGGAGGGGAAAAACTGTTTTTT. Encoded protein: CASSSGQGGTSGGEKLFF.

The chain has TRBV14 and TRBJ2-7, with 8 positions matching TRBD1. Germline lookup yields CDR1 SGHDN and CDR2 FVKESK. The CDR3 contains 21 residues. V was pared by 0 bases and J by 4 bases, with 23 bases of the junction left unmatched. The DNA of the CDR3 is TGTGCCAGCAGCCAAGATTTTTTCCGGGACAGGATAGGCGTAAGGGAGTACGAGCAGTACTTC. Translation gives CASSQDFFRDRIGVREYEQYF.

This clone occurred once. The rearrangement joins TRBV11-2 to TRBJ1-2, with D hard to call. The CDR3 has 15 residues. Germline-derived CDR1 and CDR2 are SGHAT and FQNNGV. Trimming took off 3 bases at V and 2 bases at J, with 13 bases between the two ends. This CDR3 reads CASSFSRGSNYGYTF. The DNA for the CDR3 is TGTGCCAGCAGCTTCTCTCGGGGATCCAACTATGGCTACACCTTC.

J is TRBJ2-7 and V is TRBV7-9, with 7 bases matching TRBD2. V was clipped by 4 bases and J by 0 bases; unmatched bases: 15. This CDR3 has 18 amino acids. The germline gives CDR1 SEHNR, CDR2 FQNEAQ (reference sequence). CDR3 sequence (DNA): TGTGCCAGCAGCTCCTACCACTACCGAACTAGCGTCTCCTACGAGCAGTACTTC. Its translation is CASSSYHYRTSVSYEQYF. Drawing the rest from reference TRBV7-9 and TRBJ2-7, the complete variable domain is DTGVSQNPRHKITKRGQNVTFRCDPISEHNRLYWYRQTLGQGPEFLTYFQNEAQLEKSRLLSDRFSAERPKGSFSTLEIQRTEQGDSAMYLCASSSYHYRTSVSYEQYFGPGTRLTVT.

The CDR3 sequence: CASSLGVLTSYEQYF. The CDR3 bases are TGTGCCAGCAGCTTAGGGGTTCTGACCTCCTACGAGCAGTACTTC. The V gene is TRBV11-2, the J gene TRBJ2-7, with unresolved D. With 1 base removed from V and 0 bases from J, the gap between germline ends came to 10 bases. This CDR3 has 15 amino acids. CDR1 and CDR2 (germline): SGHAT, FQNNGV.

V usage is TRBV2 and J usage is TRBJ2-7; possible D gene TRBD2, 5 bases. V was trimmed by 7 bases and J by 1 base, leaving 17 bases between them. The CDR3 length is 15 residues. Germline V lookup: CDR1 SNHLY, CDR2 FYNNEI. CDR3 in amino acids: CASIKEAAPSYEQYF. Here the CDR3 DNA reads TGTGCCAGCATTAAGGAGGCCGCCCCTTCCTACGAGCAGTACTTC. The whole variable domain, filled in from reference TRBV2 and TRBJ2-7, reads EPEVTQTPSHQVTQMGQEVILRCVPISNHLYFYWYRQILGQKVEFLVSFYNNEISEKSEIFDDQFSVERPDGSNFTLKIRSTKLEDSAMYFCASIKEAAPSYEQYFGPGTRLTVT.

This chain uses TRBV25-1 with TRBJ1-2; 7 bases map to TRBD1. J lost 6 bases, V lost 5 bases, and 9 bases had no gene match. CDR3 size: 14 residues. The germline V gene encodes CDR1 MGHDK and CDR2 SYGVNS. The CDR3 region is CASSQQTGLDGYTF. In DNA form, the CDR3 reads TGTGCCAGCAGTCAACAGACAGGGTTGGATGGCTACACCTTC.

The rearrangement joins TRBV6-5 to TRBJ2-3; 8 nucleotides match TRBD1. The CDR3 consists of 15 residues. In germline, CDR1 is MNHEY, CDR2 SVGAGI. Losses at the gene ends were 6 bases for V and 1 base for J; bases not matched to a gene: 6. Here the CDR3 reads CASRPGQGGTDTQYF. CDR3 nucleotides: TGTGCCAGCAGACCCGGACAGGGAGGCACAGATACGCAGTATTTT.

The rearrangement uses TRBV28 and TRBJ2-3, with D possibly being TRBD1 (6 bases). V was clipped by 6 bases and J by 9 bases, with 13 bases between them. Germline-derived CDR1 and CDR2 are MDHEN and SYDVKM. The CDR3 is made up of 12 amino acids. The CDR3 coding sequence is TGTGCCAGCAGACTAGGGCAGGGGACGCAGTATTTT. It is translated as CASRLGQGTQYF.

V usage is TRBV5-3 and J usage is TRBJ2-3; D is ambiguous. TRBV5-3 is filed as an ORF, its function uncertain. The germline V and J ends were trimmed by 1 base and 5 bases, with 8 bases remaining between them. The CDR3 is made up of 13 amino acids. The CDR3 region has the DNA TGTGCCAGAAGCTTGATGTGGGGAGATACGCAGTATTTT. It codes for CARSLMWGDTQYF.

This chain joins TRBV5-6 and TRBJ1-2; D not resolved. Germline lookup yields CDR1 SGHDT and CDR2 YYEEEE. Trimming pared 0 bases from V and 4 bases from J, leaving 13 bases between. CDR3 length: 15 residues. CDR3 DNA: TGTGCCAGCAGCTTGGTTGGAGCTTGGAGCTATGGCTACACCTTC. It translates to CASSLVGAWSYGYTF.

This sequence joins TRBV28 and TRBJ2-5; possible D gene TRBD1, 5 bases. V lost 6 bases, J lost 1 base, and 9 bases lay in between. This CDR3 has 13 amino acids. Germline V CDR1 and CDR2: MDHEN, SYDVKM. CDR3 in amino acids: CASRAGFQETQYF. The CDR3 DNA sequence: TGTGCCAGCAGGGCAGGGTTCCAAGAGACCCAGTACTTC.

This chain joins TRBV7-9 and TRBJ2-6; D perhaps matches TRBD2 (5 bases). Germline V gives CDR1 SEHNR, CDR2 FQNEAQ (reference sequence). The CDR3 covers 15 residues. V lost 2 bases to trimming and J lost 6 bases, with 11 bases between them. The CDR3 region has the DNA TGTGCCAGCAGCTTATTCGGGGTGGAGGCCAACGTCCTGACTTTC. Translating gives CASSLFGVEANVLTF.